This T cell receptor beta chain was sequenced for a study of blood T cell repertoires in COVID-19. Overall study: From the United States, Italy and Spain came samples of acute and convalescent COVID-19. From T cells, B-cell-depleted T cells, or PBMCs came the material, which was cDNA or gDNA.

The V and J ends lost 1 base and 2 bases respectively, with 13 bases between them. CDR3 size: 15 residues. Germline V gene data show CDR1 as SGHTS and CDR2 as YDEGEE. In the original workflow: Using reference gene primer amplification, nucleated cell counts were estimated. TCRdb keeps only in-frame clones here, not all; method: immunoSEQ multiplex PCR. V and J calls plus clone size are reproduced from that table; the DNA served to infer D and trimming. The repertoire holds 100,000 to 120,000 clones, with around 83% as singletons. The chain employs TRBV5-8 and TRBJ2-7, with D tentatively TRBD1 (6 bases). This TCR came from a man aged 40-49 years with acute or convalescent COVID-19. The sample taken for sequencing was peripheral blood. CDR3 protein: CASSLLGRGPYEQYF. The CDR3 DNA reads TGTGCCAGCAGCTTGTTGGGCAGGGGTCCCTACGAGCAGTACTTC.